The 20 T cell receptor beta chains reported below all come from one sample, sequenced in a study of T cell responses to AZD1222 COVID-19 vaccine. The method was immunoSEQ multiplex PCR; TCRdb's version includes in-frame clones alone and lacks a portion of them. Of 85,000 to 100,000 clones in the sample, 90% to 95% are singletons; the top ten hold about 8.3%. The input for sequencing was peripheral blood, taken 28 days after the second AZD1222 dose. All receptors derive from an adult who received the AZD1222 COVID-19 vaccine.

CDR3 DNA sequence: TGTGCCAGCAGCTTAGGGGAGGGGACCCAGTACTTC. Protein sequence: CASSLGEGTQYF. The rearrangement uses TRBV27 and TRBJ2-5, with 7 bases aligning to TRBD2. Germline trimming cut 6 bases from V and 7 bases from J; bases unmatched to any gene: 5. The CDR3 is made up of 12 amino acids. Germline V gene sequence: CDR1 MNHEY, CDR2 SMNVEV (reference sequence).

The V call is TRBV28, the J call TRBJ1-5; D may be TRBD1 (5 bases). Germline-derived CDR1 and CDR2 are MDHEN and SYDVKM. V gave up 2 bases and J gave up 7 bases, with 15 bases separating them. CDR3 length: 15 residues. The CDR3 DNA reads TGTGCCAGCAGTTTAGCGTCCGGGGGGGAGCAGCCCCAGCATTTT. It codes for CASSLASGGEQPQHF.

In its sample, this clone was seen a few times. V gene TRBV19 combines with J gene TRBJ2-3; tentative D call: TRBD1 (5 bases). The germline CDR1 and CDR2 sequences are LNHDA and SQIVND (reference sequence). This CDR3 region has 12 residues. Trimming removed 6 bases at V and 9 bases at J, with 13 bases between. CDR3 sequence: CASSWVQGTQYF. The CDR3 nucleotides are TGTGCCAGTAGCTGGGTGCAGGGAACGCAGTATTTT. Using reference TRBV19 and TRBJ2-3 for the parts outside the CDR3, the full variable domain is DGGITQSPKYLFRKEGQNVTLSCEQNLNHDAMYWYRQDPGQGLRLIYYSQIVNDFQKGDIAEGYSVSREKKESFPLTVTSAQKNPTAFYLCASSWVQGTQYFGPGTRLTVL.

This chain joins TRBV7-6 and TRBJ2-3; 8 bases are shared with TRBD1. This CDR3 spans 16 amino acids. V lost 5 bases to trimming and J lost 6 bases; unmatched junction nucleotides: 13. CDR1 is SGHVS and CDR2 is FNYEAQ in the germline V gene. The CDR3 reads CASSPSTGDFGDTQYF. DNA of the CDR3: TGTGCCAGCAGCCCGTCGACAGGGGATTTTGGCGATACGCAGTATTTT.

The chain recombines TRBV27 with TRBJ2-1; 7 bases are a match to TRBD2. Looked up from germline, CDR1 is MNHEY and CDR2 is SMNVEV (reference sequence). V lost 2 bases, J lost 6 bases, and 4 bases stayed unmatched. The length of the CDR3 is 14 residues. The CDR3: CASSLAGALNEQFF. CDR3 DNA sequence: TGTGCCAGCAGTTTAGCGGGAGCACTCAATGAGCAGTTCTTC.

The chain links TRBV30 to TRBJ2-2; D ambiguous. V lost 4 bases, J lost 5 bases, and 11 bases lay in between. This CDR3 contains 13 residues. Germline V lookup: CDR1 GTSNPN, CDR2 SVGIG (reference sequence). The CDR3 loop reads CAWTTKVTGELFF. Written as DNA, the CDR3 is TGTGCCTGGACCACAAAGGTTACCGGGGAGCTGTTTTTT.

The chain links TRBV4-1 to TRBJ2-7; 10 bases align to TRBD2. CDR3 length: 15 amino acids. Germline V lookup: CDR1 MGHRA, CDR2 YSYEKL. With V trimmed by 2 bases and J by 2 bases, 3 bases remained unmatched. This chain's CDR3 is CASSQLLAGAYEQYF. The CDR3 DNA is TGCGCCAGCAGCCAACTCCTAGCGGGGGCCTACGAGCAGTACTTC.

This chain connects TRBV19 to TRBJ2-7, with D tentatively TRBD2 (5 bases). The CDR3 covers 12 residues. The V and J ends lost 5 bases and 2 bases respectively, with 7 bases between them. Germline V gene data show CDR1 as LNHDA and CDR2 as SQIVND (reference sequence). CDR3 region: CASSAGTYEQYF. CDR3 nucleotides: TGTGCCAGTAGTGCCGGGACCTACGAGCAGTACTTC.

The chain employs TRBV5-1 and TRBJ1-2; tentative D call: TRBD1 (6 bases). CDR1 is SGHRS, CDR2 YFSETQ, per germline. V was pared by 5 bases and J by 3 bases, with 14 bases between. This CDR3 comprises 14 residues. The CDR3, as DNA: TGCGCCAGCAGAAAACAGGGAAATGACTATGGCTACACCTTC. Translating gives CASRKQGNDYGYTF.

The chain has TRBV27 and TRBJ1-1, with D possibly matching TRBD1 (5 bases). The CDR3 spans 13 residues. The germline gives CDR1 MNHEY, CDR2 SMNVEV (reference sequence). The V end lost 4 bases, the J end lost 1 base, and 7 bases lay between the germline ends. CDR3 amino acids: CASSWDGNTEAFF. The CDR3, as DNA: TGTGCCAGCAGTTGGGACGGGAACACTGAAGCTTTCTTT.

V is TRBV6-2 or TRBV6-3 and J is TRBJ2-6; TRBD2 might be the D (5 bases). The germline gives CDR1 MNHEY, CDR2 SVGEGT. Deletions cut 5 bases from V and 0 bases from J, with 8 bases between. This CDR3 region has 15 residues. Here the CDR3 DNA reads TGTGCCAGCAGTAAGGGAGCCTCTGGGGCCAACGTCCTGACTTTC. Translating gives CASSKGASGANVLTF.

The chain couples TRBV12-2 to TRBJ2-7; the table gives TRBD2 as D, unverified against the DNA. TRBV12-2 is deemed a pseudogene. The CDR3 has 16 residues. The CDR3 DNA follows: TGTGCAAGTCGCTTGGTGGAGGGACTGGGCCACTACGAGCAGTACTTC. Its translation is CASRLVEGLGHYEQYF.

This CDR3 is CAISTVEPNTEAFF. The CDR3 DNA follows: TGTGCCATCAGCACAGTGGAGCCAAACACTGAAGCTTTCTTT. This chain uses TRBV10-3 with TRBJ1-1; no clear D gene. The germline gives CDR1 ENHRY, CDR2 SYGVKD. Trimming removed 6 bases from V and 2 bases from J, with 13 bases in between. The CDR3 sequence is 14 residues long.

A single count supports this clone. The V gene is TRBV19, the J gene TRBJ1-4, with no clear D. Germline CDR1 is LNHDA and CDR2 is SQIVND (reference sequence). The CDR3 loop spans 17 amino acids. The V and J ends lost 3 bases and 4 bases respectively, with 18 bases between them. The CDR3 coding sequence is TGTGCCAGTAGTATCGAGGTCGGCCCCGGTCGTAATGAAAAACTGTTTTTT. This encodes CASSIEVGPGRNEKLFF.

The chain combines TRBV4-1 with TRBJ2-1; D uncertain. The V gene lost 0 bases and the J gene lost 6 bases, with 6 bases spanning the gap. CDR1 is MGHRA and CDR2 is YSYEKL in the germline V gene. CDR3 length: 13 amino acids. The CDR3 DNA sequence: TGCGCCAGCAGCCAAGACTCCGCCAATGAGCAGTTCTTC. It translates to CASSQDSANEQFF.

The V call is TRBV2, the J call TRBJ1-4, with D tentatively TRBD1 (5 bases). CDR3 length equals 14 residues. V was cut by 7 bases and J by 4 bases, with 13 bases left in between. Per germline, CDR1 SNHLY and CDR2 FYNNEI. CDR3 DNA sequence: TGTGCCAGCATGCAGGGTCAGGTTAATGAAAAACTGTTTTTT. Translating gives CASMQGQVNEKLFF. Full variable domain (remainder filled in from reference TRBV2 and TRBJ1-4): EPEVTQTPSHQVTQMGQEVILRCVPISNHLYFYWYRQILGQKVEFLVSFYNNEISEKSEIFDDQFSVERPDGSNFTLKIRSTKLEDSAMYFCASMQGQVNEKLFFGSGTQLSVL.

This clone was picked up a small number of times. V gene TRBV7-9 combines with J gene TRBJ2-7, with a tentative D call TRBD1 (6 bases). From germline, CDR1 is SEHNR and CDR2 FQNEAQ (reference sequence). Trimming shortened V by 4 bases and J by 3 bases, and 13 bases separated the two germline ends. The CDR3 length is 14 residues. CDR3 protein: CASSSTGTNYEQYF. DNA of the CDR3: TGTGCCAGCAGCTCTACAGGGACAAACTACGAGCAGTACTTC.

The V and J genes are TRBV28 and TRBJ1-2; 8 bases are shared with TRBD1. In germline, CDR1 is MDHEN, CDR2 SYDVKM. Unmatched junction bases numbered 11, after V lost 5 bases and J lost 12 bases. The CDR3 runs 13 residues. CDR3 nucleotide sequence: TGTGCCAGCAGTCAGATATGGACAGGGCTCGACACCTTC. Its translation is CASSQIWTGLDTF.

The J gene is TRBJ1-1, the V gene TRBV27, with unresolved D. Germline CDR1 reads MNHEY; CDR2 reads SMNVEV (reference sequence). The V end was cut by 4 bases, the J end by 4 bases, with 10 bases between. The CDR3 has 13 amino acids. The CDR3 loop reads CASSYWIGTEAFF. CDR3 DNA sequence: TGTGCCAGCAGTTACTGGATCGGCACTGAAGCTTTCTTT.

V gene TRBV3-1 (or the pseudogene TRBV3-2) combines with J gene TRBJ2-5, with TRBD1 as a possible D gene (5 bases). The CDR3 loop spans 15 amino acids. Trimming pared 0 bases from V and 1 base from J, leaving 9 bases between. CDR1 and CDR2 (germline): LGHDT, YNNKEL (reference sequence). DNA for the CDR3: TGTGCCAGCAGCCAAGACCTCAGGGCCCAAGAGACCCAGTACTTC. It specifies CASSQDLRAQETQYF.